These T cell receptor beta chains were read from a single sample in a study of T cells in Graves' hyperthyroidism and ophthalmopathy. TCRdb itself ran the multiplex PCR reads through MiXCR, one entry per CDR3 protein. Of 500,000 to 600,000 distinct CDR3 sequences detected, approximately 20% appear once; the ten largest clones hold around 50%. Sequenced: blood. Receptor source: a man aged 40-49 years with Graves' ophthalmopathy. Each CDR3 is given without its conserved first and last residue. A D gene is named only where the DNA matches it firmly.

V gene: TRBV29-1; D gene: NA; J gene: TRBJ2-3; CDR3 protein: SVEKRDDTQY
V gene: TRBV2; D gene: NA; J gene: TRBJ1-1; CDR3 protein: ASSETAGDTEAF
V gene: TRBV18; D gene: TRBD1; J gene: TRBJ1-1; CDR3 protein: ASSIQGASEAF
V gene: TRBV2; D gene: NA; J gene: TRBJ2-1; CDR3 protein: ASRVRGQGGEQF
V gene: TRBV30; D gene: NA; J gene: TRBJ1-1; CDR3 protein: AWSIITETEAF
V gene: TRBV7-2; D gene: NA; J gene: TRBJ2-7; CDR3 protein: ASSPPGGLYQQY
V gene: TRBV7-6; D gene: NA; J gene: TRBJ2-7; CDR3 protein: ASSASGTLYEQY
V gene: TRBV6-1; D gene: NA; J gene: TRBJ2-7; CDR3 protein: ASTGTYSSYEQY
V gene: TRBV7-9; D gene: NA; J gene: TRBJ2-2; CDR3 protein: ASSQGVGELF
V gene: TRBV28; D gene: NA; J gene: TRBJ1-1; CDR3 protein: ASSPSAGGLNTEAF
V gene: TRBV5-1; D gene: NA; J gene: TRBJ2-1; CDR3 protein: ASSSMTGSYNEQF
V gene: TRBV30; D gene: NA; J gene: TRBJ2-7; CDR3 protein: AWRGRAEQY